This TCR beta chain was identified in a study of OX40 agonist ivuxolimab in advanced cancers. Study context: Hepatocellular carcinoma, melanoma, renal cell or head and neck cancer affected the dose-escalation patients. Study-level points and caveats: Expanded peripheral T cells had an undetermined antigen specificity. Clonal expansion in partial responders at 0.1-3.0 mg/kg ranked among the lowest.

As regards this clone: Its antigen is unknown.

V was clipped by 4 bases and J by 8 bases, with 9 bases between them. CDR1 is SGHTA and CDR2 is FQGTGA in the germline V gene. CDR3 length: 12 amino acids. Repertoires were generated with immunoSEQ multiplex PCR, while TCRdb's copy carries only in-frame clones and drops some. Counted here are tens of thousands of clones, 78% occurring once; the ten biggest clones make up roughly 13%. The receptor comes from an adult with an advanced solid tumor such as melanoma, head and neck, liver or kidney cancer. V gene TRBV7-3 combines with J gene TRBJ2-1, with a weak D call TRBD2 (5 bases). This specimen was CD4+ or CD8+ T cells sorted from blood, taken in a trial of the OX40 agonist ivuxolimab. CDR3 DNA sequence: TGTGCCAGCAGCTCCCCCGGGGATGAGCAGTTCTTC. Translation: CASSSPGDEQFF.